What follows are 21 T cell receptor beta chains derived from one specimen sequenced in a study of T cell responses to AZD1222 COVID-19 vaccine. The data were produced by immunoSEQ multiplex PCR, yet TCRdb's version contains in-frame clones alone and is incomplete. The sample records about 120,000 clones, about nine tenths being singletons. This specimen was peripheral blood, taken 28 days after the second AZD1222 dose. The source of these receptors is an adult who received the AZD1222 COVID-19 vaccine.

This clone appeared once. The chain carries TRBV6-5 and TRBJ1-5; possibly TRBD1 for D (6 bases). Germline V gene data show CDR1 as MNHEY and CDR2 as SVGAGI. Trimming removed 6 bases at V and 1 base at J, with 7 bases between. The CDR3 extends over 13 amino acids. CDR3 DNA: TGTGCCAGCAGGACAGGAAGCAATCAGCCCCAGCATTTT. It encodes CASRTGSNQPQHF.

This chain joins TRBV28 and TRBJ1-2; D gene ambiguous. Between the trimmed V and J ends, which lost 8 bases and 0 bases, there was a span of 22 bases. Germline loops: CDR1 MDHEN, CDR2 SYDVKM. The length of the CDR3 is 17 residues. The CDR3 reads CASRPGGTASANYGYTF. Written as DNA, the CDR3 is TGTGCCAGCCGACCCGGAGGAACAGCATCGGCTAACTATGGCTACACCTTC.

The chain links TRBV19 to TRBJ2-1, with 8 bases fitting TRBD1. This CDR3 spans 13 amino acids. Germline-derived CDR1 and CDR2 are LNHDA and SQIVND (reference sequence). The V segment lost 6 bases and the J segment 8 bases; nucleotides outside the gene matches: 6. The CDR3 bases are TGTGCCAGTAGACCGGGACAGGTCCATGAGCAGTTCTTC. This encodes CASRPGQVHEQFF.

The chain links TRBV18 to TRBJ1-1, with 7 bases matching TRBD1. V shed 0 bases and J 0 bases; nucleotides not matched to a gene: 1. This CDR3 contains 15 residues. Germline V gives CDR1 KGHSH, CDR2 LQKENI. In DNA form, the CDR3 reads TGTGCCAGCTCACCACCGGGACAGTTGAACACTGAAGCTTTCTTT. Translated: CASSPPGQLNTEAFF.

The V call is TRBV6-1, the J call TRBJ2-7, with D perhaps TRBD1 (5 bases). The CDR3 covers 14 residues. The germline CDR1 and CDR2 sequences are MNHNS and SASEGT. V was pared by 2 bases and J by 4 bases, with 12 bases between. Written as DNA, the CDR3 is TGTGCCAGCAGTGAATGGGGCCGCCAATACGAGCAGTACTTC. It encodes CASSEWGRQYEQYF.

J is TRBJ1-1 and V is TRBV2; the D is unclear. Trimming pared 9 bases from V and 1 base from J, leaving 9 bases between. Looked up from germline, CDR1 is SNHLY and CDR2 is FYNNEI. The CDR3 has 12 amino acids. The CDR3 DNA sequence: TGTGCCAGAAACCCCCCGAACACTGAAGCTTTCTTT. It translates to CARNPPNTEAFF.

The V call is TRBV27, the J call TRBJ1-1; 7 nucleotides align to TRBD1. The CDR3 contains 15 residues. The germline gives CDR1 MNHEY, CDR2 SMNVEV (reference sequence). V dropped 5 bases and J dropped 7; count of bases not matched to a gene: 13. CDR3 in DNA: TGTGCCAGCAGTCCAAGGACAGGATCGCCTTATGAAGCTTTCTTT. Protein sequence: CASSPRTGSPYEAFF.

The rearrangement joins TRBV2 to TRBJ1-5; a possible D gene is TRBD1 (6 bases). Germline assignment: CDR1 SNHLY and CDR2 FYNNEI. The CDR3 is 13 amino acids. V was trimmed by 6 bases and J by 3 bases, leaving 9 bases between them. The CDR3 sequence is CASSPGANQPQHF. Written as DNA, the CDR3 is TGTGCCAGCAGCCCAGGGGCCAATCAGCCCCAGCATTTT.

The V gene is TRBV5-5, the J gene TRBJ2-3, with a weak D call TRBD2 (6 bases). CDR1 is SGHKS and CDR2 is YYEKEE in the germline V gene (reference sequence). The CDR3 extends over 12 amino acids. The V end was cut by 3 bases, the J end by 10 bases, with 12 bases between. The CDR3 reads CASSSASEAQYF. For the CDR3, the DNA is TGTGCCAGCAGCTCCGCTAGCGAGGCGCAGTATTTT.

The V and J genes are TRBV9 and TRBJ2-2, with D maybe TRBD2 (6 bases). V was shortened by 4 bases and J by 8 bases, with 30 bases between the two germline ends. The CDR3 length is 19 residues. CDR1 is SGDLS, CDR2 YYNGEE, per germline. The CDR3 loop reads CASSYQPPGLRTFRGELFF. The CDR3 bases are TGTGCCAGCAGCTACCAACCTCCGGGACTCCGAACATTTCGAGGGGAGCTGTTTTTT.

The chain links TRBV3-1 (or the pseudogene TRBV3-2) to TRBJ1-4; 9 bases map to TRBD1. This CDR3 contains 17 residues. The trim removed 5 bases at V and 6 bases at J, leaving 13 bases unmatched. Germline-derived CDR1 and CDR2 are LGHDT and YNNKEL (reference sequence). This CDR3 is CASSWDRDSSRDEKLFF. CDR3 nucleotide sequence: TGTGCCAGCAGCTGGGACAGGGATTCTTCACGGGATGAAAAACTGTTTTTT.

V usage is TRBV28 and J usage is TRBJ2-5, with D maybe TRBD1 (6 bases). CDR1 and CDR2 (germline): MDHEN, SYDVKM. This CDR3 region has 14 residues. With 5 bases removed from V and 6 bases from J, the gap between germline ends came to 16 bases. The CDR3 DNA is TGTGCCAGCAGTCGCAAAGGGGGTCTACAGACCCAGTACTTC. It encodes CASSRKGGLQTQYF.

V gene TRBV24-1 combines with J gene TRBJ2-1, with TRBD1 matching over 12 bases. CDR1 and CDR2 (germline): KGHDR, SFDVKD. This CDR3 region has 14 residues. Trimming took 4 bases from V and 10 from J; bases not matched to a gene: 4. The CDR3 DNA is TGTGCCACCAGTGAAAGCGGGACAGGGGGCGAGCAGTTCTTC. This gives the protein CATSESGTGGEQFF.

This sequence joins TRBV6-5 and TRBJ2-7, with 7 positions matching TRBD2. Looked up from germline, CDR1 is MNHEY and CDR2 is SVGAGI. The CDR3 is 14 amino acids. The J segment lost 0 bases and the V segment lost 7 bases, leaving 6 bases of the junction unmatched. The chain's CDR3 is CASIAAGVSYEQYF. CDR3 sequence (DNA): TGTGCCAGCATTGCCGCGGGGGTCTCCTACGAGCAGTACTTC.

The chain carries TRBV4-3 and TRBJ1-6, with TRBD1 matching 7 bases. Looked up from germline, CDR1 is LGHNA and CDR2 is YSLEER. Trimming cost V 1 base and J 7 bases; bases outside gene matches: 1. The CDR3 totals 14 residues. The CDR3 DNA reads as TGCGCCAGCAGCCAAGCGGGACAGAATTCACCCCTCCACTTT. Protein sequence: CASSQAGQNSPLHF.

This clone was seen only once. The chain couples TRBV12-3 or TRBV12-4 to TRBJ2-7, with no clear D. This CDR3 contains 13 residues. Deletions cut 0 bases from V and 0 bases from J, with 3 bases between. The CDR3 bases are TGTGCCAGCAGTTTAGCCGCCTCCTACGAGCAGTACTTC. It is translated as CASSLAASYEQYF.

The J gene is TRBJ1-5, the V gene TRBV19, with unresolved D. This CDR3 spans 14 amino acids. The germline V gene encodes CDR1 LNHDA and CDR2 SQIVND (reference sequence). Trimming stripped 1 base from V and 4 bases from J, with 8 bases between. The CDR3 is CASSIVNLNQPQHF. The CDR3 DNA sequence: TGTGCCAGTAGTATAGTTAACCTAAATCAGCCCCAGCATTTT.

This chain joins TRBV29-1 and TRBJ2-5; D gene unclear. CDR3 length: 12 amino acids. V lost 4 bases, J lost 4 bases, and 10 bases lay in between. The germline V gene has CDR1 SQVTM and CDR2 ANQGSEA. The CDR3 DNA reads TGCAGCGTTGCTCTCGTCGGAGAGACCCAGTACTTC. Translating gives CSVALVGETQYF.

The rearrangement joins TRBV6-2 or TRBV6-3 to TRBJ2-5; 9 bases are a match to TRBD1. The V gene's germline CDR1 is MNHEY and CDR2 SVGEGT. V was clipped by 5 bases and J by 8 bases; unmatched bases: 12. This CDR3 spans 15 amino acids. CDR3 nucleotides: TGTGCCAGCAGTCGTAAAGGGGGGACAGGGACAACCCAGTACTTC. Translated: CASSRKGGTGTTQYF.

The V call is TRBV5-1, the J call TRBJ1-2, with 7 bases identical to TRBD1. V was pared by 4 bases and J by 4 bases, with 7 bases of the junction left unmatched. Germline assignment: CDR1 SGHRS and CDR2 YFSETQ. The CDR3 is 14 residues long. The CDR3 region is CASSGGGGPYGYTF. For the CDR3, the DNA is TGCGCCAGCAGCGGCGGAGGGGGCCCCTATGGCTACACCTTC.

The V and J genes are TRBV7-2 and TRBJ2-5; tentative D call: TRBD2 (6 bases). This CDR3 is 14 amino acids long. Germline CDR1 SGHTA, CDR2 FQGNSA. V dropped 5 bases and J dropped 5 bases, with 15 bases sitting between them. The CDR3 DNA sequence: TGTGCCAGCAGCCCCCAAATGGGGGGTGAGACCCAGTACTTC. Its translation: CASSPQMGGETQYF. The full variable domain, with the rest looked up from reference TRBV7-2 and TRBJ2-5, is GAGVSQSPSNKVTEKGKDVELRCDPISGHTALYWYRQSLGQGLEFLIYFQGNSAPDKSGLPSDRFSAERTGGSVSTLTIQRTQQEDSAVYLCASSPQMGGETQYFGPGTRLLVL.